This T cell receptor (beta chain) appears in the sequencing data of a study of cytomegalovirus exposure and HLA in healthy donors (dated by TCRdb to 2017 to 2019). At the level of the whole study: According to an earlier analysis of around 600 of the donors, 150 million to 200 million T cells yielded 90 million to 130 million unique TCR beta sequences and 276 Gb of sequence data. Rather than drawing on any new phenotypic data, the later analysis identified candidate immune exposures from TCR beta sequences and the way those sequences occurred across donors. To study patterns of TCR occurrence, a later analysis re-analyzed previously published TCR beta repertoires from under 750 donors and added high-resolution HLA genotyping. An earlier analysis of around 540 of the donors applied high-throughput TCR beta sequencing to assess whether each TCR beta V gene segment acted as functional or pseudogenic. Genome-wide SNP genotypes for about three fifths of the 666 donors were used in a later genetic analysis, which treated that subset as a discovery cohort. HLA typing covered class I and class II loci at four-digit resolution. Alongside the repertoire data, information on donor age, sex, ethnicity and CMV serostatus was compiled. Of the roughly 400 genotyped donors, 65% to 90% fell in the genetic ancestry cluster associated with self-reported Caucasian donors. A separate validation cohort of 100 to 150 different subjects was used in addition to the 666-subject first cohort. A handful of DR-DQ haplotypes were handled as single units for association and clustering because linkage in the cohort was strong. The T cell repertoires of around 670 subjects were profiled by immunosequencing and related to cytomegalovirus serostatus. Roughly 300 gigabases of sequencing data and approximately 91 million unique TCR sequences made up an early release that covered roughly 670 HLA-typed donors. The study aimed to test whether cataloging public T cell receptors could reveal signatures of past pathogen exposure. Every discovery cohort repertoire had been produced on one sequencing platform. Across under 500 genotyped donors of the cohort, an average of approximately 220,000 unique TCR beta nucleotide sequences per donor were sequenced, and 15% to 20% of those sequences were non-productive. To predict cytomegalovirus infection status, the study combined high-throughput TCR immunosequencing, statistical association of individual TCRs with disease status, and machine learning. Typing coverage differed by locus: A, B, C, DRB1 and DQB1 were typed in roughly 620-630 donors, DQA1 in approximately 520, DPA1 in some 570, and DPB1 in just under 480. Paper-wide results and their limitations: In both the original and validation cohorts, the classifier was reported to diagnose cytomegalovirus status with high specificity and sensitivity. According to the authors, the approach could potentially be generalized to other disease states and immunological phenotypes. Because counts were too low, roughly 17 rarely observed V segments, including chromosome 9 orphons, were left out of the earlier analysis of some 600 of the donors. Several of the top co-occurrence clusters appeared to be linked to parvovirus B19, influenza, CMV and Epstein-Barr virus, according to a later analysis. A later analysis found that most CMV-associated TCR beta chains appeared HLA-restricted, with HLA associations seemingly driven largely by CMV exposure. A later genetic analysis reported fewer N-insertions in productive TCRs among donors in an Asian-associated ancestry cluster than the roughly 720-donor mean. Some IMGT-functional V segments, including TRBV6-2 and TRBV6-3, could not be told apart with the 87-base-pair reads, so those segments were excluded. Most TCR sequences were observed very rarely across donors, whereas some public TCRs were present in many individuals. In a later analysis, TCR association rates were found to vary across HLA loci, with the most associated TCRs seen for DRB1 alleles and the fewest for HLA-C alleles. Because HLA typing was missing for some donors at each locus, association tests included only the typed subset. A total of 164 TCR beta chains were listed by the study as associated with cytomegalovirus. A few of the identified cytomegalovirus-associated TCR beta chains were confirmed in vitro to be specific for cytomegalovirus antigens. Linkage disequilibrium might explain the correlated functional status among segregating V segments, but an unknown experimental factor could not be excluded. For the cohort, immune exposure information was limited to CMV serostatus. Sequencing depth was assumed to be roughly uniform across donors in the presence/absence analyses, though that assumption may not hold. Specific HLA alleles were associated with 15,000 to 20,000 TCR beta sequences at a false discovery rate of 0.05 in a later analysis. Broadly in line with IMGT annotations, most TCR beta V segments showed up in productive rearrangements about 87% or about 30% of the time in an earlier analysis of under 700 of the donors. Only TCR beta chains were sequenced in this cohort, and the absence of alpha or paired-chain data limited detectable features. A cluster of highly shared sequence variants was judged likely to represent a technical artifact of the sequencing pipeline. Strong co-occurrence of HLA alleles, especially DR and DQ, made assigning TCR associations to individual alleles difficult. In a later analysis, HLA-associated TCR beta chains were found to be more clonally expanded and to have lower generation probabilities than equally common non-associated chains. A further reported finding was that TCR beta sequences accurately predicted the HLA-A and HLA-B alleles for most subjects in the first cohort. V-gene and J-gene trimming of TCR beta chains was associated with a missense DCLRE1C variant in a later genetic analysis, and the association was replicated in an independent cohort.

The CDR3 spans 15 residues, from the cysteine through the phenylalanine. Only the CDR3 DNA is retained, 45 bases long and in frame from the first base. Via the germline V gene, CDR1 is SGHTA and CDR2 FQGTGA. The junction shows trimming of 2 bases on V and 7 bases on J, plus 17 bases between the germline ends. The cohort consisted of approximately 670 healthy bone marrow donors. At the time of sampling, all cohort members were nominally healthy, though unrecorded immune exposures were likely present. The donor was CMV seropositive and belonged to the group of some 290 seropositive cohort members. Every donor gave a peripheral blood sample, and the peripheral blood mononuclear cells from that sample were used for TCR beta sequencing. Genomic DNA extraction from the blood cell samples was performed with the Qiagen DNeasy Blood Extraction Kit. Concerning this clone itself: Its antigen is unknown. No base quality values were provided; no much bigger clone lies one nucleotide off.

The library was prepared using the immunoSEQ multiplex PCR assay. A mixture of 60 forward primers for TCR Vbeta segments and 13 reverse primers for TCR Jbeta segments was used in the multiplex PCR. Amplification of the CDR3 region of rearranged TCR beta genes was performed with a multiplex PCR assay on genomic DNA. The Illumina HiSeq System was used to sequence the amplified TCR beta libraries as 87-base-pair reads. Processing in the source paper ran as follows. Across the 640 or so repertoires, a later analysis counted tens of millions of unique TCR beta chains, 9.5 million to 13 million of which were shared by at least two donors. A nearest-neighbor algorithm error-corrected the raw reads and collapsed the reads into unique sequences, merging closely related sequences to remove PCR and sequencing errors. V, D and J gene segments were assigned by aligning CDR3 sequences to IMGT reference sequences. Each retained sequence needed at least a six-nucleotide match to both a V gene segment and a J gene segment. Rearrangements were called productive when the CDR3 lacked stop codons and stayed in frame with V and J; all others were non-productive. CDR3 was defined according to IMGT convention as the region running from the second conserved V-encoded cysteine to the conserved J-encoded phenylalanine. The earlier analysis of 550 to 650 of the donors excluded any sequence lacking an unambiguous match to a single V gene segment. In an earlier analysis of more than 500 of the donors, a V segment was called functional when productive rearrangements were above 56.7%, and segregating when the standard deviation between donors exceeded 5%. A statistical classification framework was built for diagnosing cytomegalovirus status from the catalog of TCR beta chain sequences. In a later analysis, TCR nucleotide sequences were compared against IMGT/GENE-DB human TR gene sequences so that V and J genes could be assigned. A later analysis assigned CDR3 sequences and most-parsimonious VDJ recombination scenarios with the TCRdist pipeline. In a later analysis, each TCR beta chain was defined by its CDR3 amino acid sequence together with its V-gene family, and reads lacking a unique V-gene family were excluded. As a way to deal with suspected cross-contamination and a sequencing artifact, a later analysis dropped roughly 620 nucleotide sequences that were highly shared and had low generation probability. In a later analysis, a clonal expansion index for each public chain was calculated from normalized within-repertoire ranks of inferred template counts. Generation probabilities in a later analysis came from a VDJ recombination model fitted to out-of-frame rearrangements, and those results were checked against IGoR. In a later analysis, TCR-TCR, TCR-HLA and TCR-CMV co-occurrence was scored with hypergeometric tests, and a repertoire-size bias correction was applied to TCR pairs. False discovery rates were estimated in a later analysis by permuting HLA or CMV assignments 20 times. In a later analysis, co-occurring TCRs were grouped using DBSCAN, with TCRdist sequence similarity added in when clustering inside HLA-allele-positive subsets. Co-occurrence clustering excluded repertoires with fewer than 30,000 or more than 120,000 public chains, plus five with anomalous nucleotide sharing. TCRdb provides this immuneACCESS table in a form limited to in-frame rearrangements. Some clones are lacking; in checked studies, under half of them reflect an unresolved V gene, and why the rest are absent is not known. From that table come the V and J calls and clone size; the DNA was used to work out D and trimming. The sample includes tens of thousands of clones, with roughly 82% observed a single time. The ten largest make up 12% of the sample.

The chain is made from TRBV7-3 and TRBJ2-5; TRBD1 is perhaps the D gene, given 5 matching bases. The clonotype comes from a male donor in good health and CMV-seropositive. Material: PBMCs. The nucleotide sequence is TGTGCCAGCAGCTTATTTCAGGGAACCGTGGGGACCCAGTACTTC. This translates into CASSLFQGTVGTQYF.